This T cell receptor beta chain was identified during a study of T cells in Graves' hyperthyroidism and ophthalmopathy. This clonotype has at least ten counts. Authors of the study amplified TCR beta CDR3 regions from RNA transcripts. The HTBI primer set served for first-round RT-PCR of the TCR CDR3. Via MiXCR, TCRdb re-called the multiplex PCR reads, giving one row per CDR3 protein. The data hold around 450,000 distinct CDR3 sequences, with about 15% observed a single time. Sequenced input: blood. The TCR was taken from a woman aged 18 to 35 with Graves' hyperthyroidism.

The CDR3 DNA reads TGTGCCAGCAGTTCCGGACTAGCGGGAGGGATGGATGAGCAGTTCTTC. Residues: CASSSGLAGGMDEQFF. The V and J genes are TRBV6-5 and TRBJ2-1, with 15 positions matching TRBD2. With 4 bases clipped from V and 8 bases from J, the junction kept 6 bases outside the gene matches. The CDR3 consists of 16 residues. CDR1 and CDR2 from the germline V gene are MNHEY and SVGAGI.